This TCR beta chain stems from a study of early T cells in non-severe SARS-CoV-2 infection. Study background: With bulk RNA from unsorted whole blood as input, sequencing yielded unpaired chains.

Germline V gives CDR1 LGHDT, CDR2 YNNKEL (reference sequence). This CDR3 spans 14 amino acids. V shed 4 bases and J shed 4 bases, with 14 bases lying between them. This clonotype was seen just once. Its antigen remains unidentified. Tagging with unique molecular identifiers was applied to individual cDNA molecules. From the 5' RACE reads, TCRdb called clonotypes with MiXCR, one entry per CDR3 protein. The sample lists under 140,000 distinct CDR3 sequences, around an eighth occurring once. Study results and caveats: Reliance on VDJdb matching favored anti-spike CD8 responses; private and CD4 specificities were missed.

The specimen comprised whole blood, sampled at baseline. The chain combines TRBV3-1 with TRBJ2-7, with unresolved D. The source is an adult who was a healthcare worker with PCR-confirmed SARS-CoV-2 infection or an uninfected control (not recorded which). CDR3: CASSRFSMDYEQYF. CDR3 DNA: TGTGCCAGCAGCCGATTTTCTATGGATTACGAGCAGTACTTC.